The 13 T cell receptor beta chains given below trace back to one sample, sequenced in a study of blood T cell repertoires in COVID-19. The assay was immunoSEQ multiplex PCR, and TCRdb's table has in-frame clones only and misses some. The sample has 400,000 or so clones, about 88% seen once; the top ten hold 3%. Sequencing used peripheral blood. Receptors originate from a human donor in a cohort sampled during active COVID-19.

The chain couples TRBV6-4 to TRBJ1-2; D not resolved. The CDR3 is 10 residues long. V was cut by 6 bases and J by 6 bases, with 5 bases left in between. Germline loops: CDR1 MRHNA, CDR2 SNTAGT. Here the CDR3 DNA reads TGTGCCAGCAGCCCAGATGGCTACACCTTC. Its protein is CASSPDGYTF.

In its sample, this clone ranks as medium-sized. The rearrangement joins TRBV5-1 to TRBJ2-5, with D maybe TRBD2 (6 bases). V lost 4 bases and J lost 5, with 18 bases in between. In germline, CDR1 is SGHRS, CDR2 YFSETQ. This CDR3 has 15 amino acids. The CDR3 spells CASSPVGGVGETQYF. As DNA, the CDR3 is TGCGCCAGCAGCCCAGTCGGGGGAGTCGGTGAGACCCAGTACTTC. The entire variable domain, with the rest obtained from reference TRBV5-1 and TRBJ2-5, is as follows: KAGVTQTPRYLIKTRGQQVTLSCSPISGHRSVSWYQQTPGQGLQFLFEYFSETQRNKGNFPGRFSGRQFSNSRSEMNVSTLELGDSALYLCASSPVGGVGETQYFGPGTRLLVL.

CDR3 coding DNA: TGTGCCAGCAGCTTAGAGGGGCACACTGAAGCTTTCTTT. It encodes CASSLEGHTEAFF. The rearrangement uses TRBV11-3 and TRBJ1-1; tentatively, D is TRBD1 (5 bases). CDR1 and CDR2 from the germline V gene are SGHNT and YENEEA. The CDR3 length is 13 residues. The V and J ends lost 0 bases and 3 bases respectively, with 5 bases between them.

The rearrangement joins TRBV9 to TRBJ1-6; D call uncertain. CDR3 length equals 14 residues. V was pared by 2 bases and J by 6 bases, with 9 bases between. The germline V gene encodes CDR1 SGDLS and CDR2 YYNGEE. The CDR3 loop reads CASSVRRGNSPLHF. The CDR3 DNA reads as TGTGCCAGCAGCGTCCGACGGGGTAATTCACCCCTCCACTTT.

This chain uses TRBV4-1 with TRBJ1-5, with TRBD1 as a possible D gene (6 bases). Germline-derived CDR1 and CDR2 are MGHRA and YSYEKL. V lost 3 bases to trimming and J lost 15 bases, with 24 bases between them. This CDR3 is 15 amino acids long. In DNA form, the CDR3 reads TGCGCCAGCAGCCAGGAGGGGTTCGGCGGGGGGCCGCGGCATTTT. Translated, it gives CASSQEGFGGGPRHF.

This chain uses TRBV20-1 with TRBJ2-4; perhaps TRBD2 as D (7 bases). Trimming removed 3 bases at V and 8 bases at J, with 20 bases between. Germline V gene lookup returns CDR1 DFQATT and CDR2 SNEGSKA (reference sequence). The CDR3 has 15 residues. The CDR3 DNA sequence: TGCAGTGCTAGTAGGCGGGGGCTACGAGTAGACATTCAGTACTTC. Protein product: CSASRRGLRVDIQYF.

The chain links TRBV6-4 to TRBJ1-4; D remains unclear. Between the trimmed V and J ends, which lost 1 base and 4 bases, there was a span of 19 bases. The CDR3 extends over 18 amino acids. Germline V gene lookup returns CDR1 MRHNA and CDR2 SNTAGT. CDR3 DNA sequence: TGTGCCAGCAGTGACTGGCGGCCAGGTAGGGAGGATAATGAAAAACTGTTTTTT. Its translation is CASSDWRPGREDNEKLFF.

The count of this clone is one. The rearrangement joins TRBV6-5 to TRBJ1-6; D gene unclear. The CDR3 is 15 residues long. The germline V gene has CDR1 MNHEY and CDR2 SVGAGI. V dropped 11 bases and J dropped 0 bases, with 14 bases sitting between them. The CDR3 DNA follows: TGTGCCGCAGAGGGCCTTAGCTCCTATAATTCACCCCTCCACTTT. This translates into CAAEGLSSYNSPLHF.

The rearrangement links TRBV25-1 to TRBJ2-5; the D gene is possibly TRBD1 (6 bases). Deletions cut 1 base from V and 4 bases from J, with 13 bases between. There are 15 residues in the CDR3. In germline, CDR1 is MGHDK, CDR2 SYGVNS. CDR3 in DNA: TGTGCCAGCAGTGAATTTGGGGGCGCAGGAGAGACCCAGTACTTC. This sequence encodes CASSEFGGAGETQYF.

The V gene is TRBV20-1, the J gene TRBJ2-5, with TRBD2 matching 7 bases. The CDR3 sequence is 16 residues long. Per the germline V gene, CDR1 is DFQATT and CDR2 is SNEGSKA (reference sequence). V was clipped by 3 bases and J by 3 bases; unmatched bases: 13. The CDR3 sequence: CSASDAGSGIKETQYF. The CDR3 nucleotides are TGCAGTGCTAGTGATGCGGGGAGCGGGATTAAAGAGACCCAGTACTTC.

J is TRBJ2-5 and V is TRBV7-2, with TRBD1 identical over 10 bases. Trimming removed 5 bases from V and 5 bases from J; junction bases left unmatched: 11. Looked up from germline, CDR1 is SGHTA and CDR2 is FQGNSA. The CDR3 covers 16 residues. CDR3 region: CASSPRQGAPGETQYF. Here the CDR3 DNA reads TGTGCCAGCAGCCCTCGACAGGGGGCGCCCGGGGAGACCCAGTACTTC.

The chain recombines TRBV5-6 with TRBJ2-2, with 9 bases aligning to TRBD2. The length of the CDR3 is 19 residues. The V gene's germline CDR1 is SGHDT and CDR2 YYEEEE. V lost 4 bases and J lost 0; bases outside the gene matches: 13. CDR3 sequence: CASSLGVIAGDTNTGELFF. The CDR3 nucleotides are TGTGCCAGCAGCCTGGGGGTGATAGCGGGGGATACGAACACCGGGGAGCTGTTTTTT.

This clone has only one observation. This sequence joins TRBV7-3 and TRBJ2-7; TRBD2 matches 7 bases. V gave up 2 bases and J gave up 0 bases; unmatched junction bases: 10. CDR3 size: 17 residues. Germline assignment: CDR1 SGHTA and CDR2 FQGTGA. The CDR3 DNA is TGTGCCAGCAGCTTAGGAGCTCCGGCTAGCGGCTCCTACGAGCAGTACTTC. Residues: CASSLGAPASGSYEQYF. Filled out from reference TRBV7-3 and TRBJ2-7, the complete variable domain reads GAGVSQTPSNKVTEKGKYVELRCDPISGHTALYWYRQSLGQGPEFLIYFQGTGAADDSGLPNDRFFAVRPEGSVSTLKIQRTERGDSAVYLCASSLGAPASGSYEQYFGPGTRLTVT.